A selection of T cell receptor beta chains follows, all from one sample in a study of blood T cell repertoires in COVID-19. Method: immunoSEQ multiplex PCR; TCRdb's copy keeps in-frame clones and lacks some. The data show roughly 260,000 clones, about 90% seen once. Sequencing was performed on peripheral blood. The receptors originated from a woman aged 45-65 years who had recovered from COVID-19. Both conserved end residues are part of each CDR3. Each record gives: J gene, V gene, D gene, clone size, CDR3 DNA, CDR3 protein. A D gene is named only where the DNA matches it firmly. Size values are once, few and many counts, or a class for expanded clones, and some rows have none.

TRBJ1-5 TRBV12-5 . . TGTGCTAGTGCTACAAGGAGGCAGCCCCAGCATTTT CASATRRQPQHF
TRBJ1-6 TRBV6-6 . . TGTGCCAGCAGTTACGAGAGGGTGGGGAATTCACCCCTCCACTTT CASSYERVGNSPLHF
TRBJ1-2 TRBV18 . . TGTGCCAGCTCACCTGGGACAACTAACTATGGCTACACCTTC CASSPGTTNYGYTF
TRBJ2-5 TRBV5-4 . . TGTGCCAGCAGCTTGGGGGCCCAACAAGAGACCCAGTACTTC CASSLGAQQETQYF
TRBJ1-5 TRBV5-6 . . TGTGCCAGCAGCTTGTTCAGGGAAGGCCGCAATCAGCCCCAGCATTTT CASSLFREGRNQPQHF
TRBJ2-3 TRBV5-1 . once TGCGCCAGCAGACCGGGGTCGAGCACAGATACGCAGTATTTT CASRPGSSTDTQYF
TRBJ1-5 TRBV10-3 TRBD1 . TGTGCCATCAGTGATCCTCGGGGACAGGGAATAGAGCCCCAGCATTTT CAISDPRGQGIEPQHF
TRBJ2-3 TRBV3-1/TRBV3-2 TRBD2 . TGTGCCAGCAGCTTAGCGGGGGGATACACAGATACGCAGTATTTT CASSLAGGYTDTQYF
TRBJ2-7 TRBV5-4 . . TGTGCCAGCAGCTTGGTGGGGGGAAACGAGCAGTACTTC CASSLVGGNEQYF
TRBJ2-1 TRBV5-8 . . TGTGCCAGCAGCTTGGAGACGCCAGGGGCGTACAATGAGCAGTTCTTC CASSLETPGAYNEQFF
TRBJ1-2 TRBV5-1 TRBD1 . TGCGCCAGCAGAAAGGGACAGAGTAACTATGGCTACACCTTC CASRKGQSNYGYTF
TRBJ1-3 TRBV7-9 TRBD1 . TGTGCCAGCAGCCCGACAGGGAACCCTGGAAACACCATATATTTT CASSPTGNPGNTIYF
TRBJ1-2 TRBV7-9 . . TGTGCCAGCAGCTTCGGGGGGTGGGGTGACACTCTCTATGGCTACACCTTC CASSFGGWGDTLYGYTF
TRBJ1-1 TRBV7-2 . . TGTGCCAGCAGCAAAGGGGAATGGGCGGGAGTGAACACTGAAGCTTTCTTT CASSKGEWAGVNTEAFF
TRBJ2-7 TRBV6-5 . . TGTGCCAGCAGCAGGACAGAGAGCTACGAGCAGTACTTC CASSRTESYEQYF
TRBJ2-7 TRBV14 . . TGTGCCAGCAGCCAAGGGACAGCGCTCTACGAGCAGTACTTC CASSQGTALYEQYF
TRBJ1-1 TRBV7-2 . . TGTGCCAGCCCCAGGGGTTTGAACACTGAAGCTTTCTTT CASPRGLNTEAFF
TRBJ1-2 TRBV19 . . TGTGCCAGTAAGACGGGGTTCGGGGTAGGCTACACCTTC CASKTGFGVGYTF
TRBJ1-6 TRBV6-5 . . TGTGCCAGCACTATTCAGGGGAGTTCACCCCTCCACTTT CASTIQGSSPLHF
TRBJ1-2 TRBV28 . . TGTGCCAGCATTTACTCCTACGCCGAGACAGACCCTAACTATGGCTACACCTTC CASIYSYAETDPNYGYTF
TRBJ1-1 TRBV25-1 TRBD1 . TGTGCCAGCAGGGTGACAGGGGTGAACACTGAAGCTTTCTTT CASRVTGVNTEAFF
TRBJ1-5 TRBV19 . . TGTGCCAGTAAGACATTGACAGCTCCCTATAGCAATCAGCCCCAGCATTTT CASKTLTAPYSNQPQHF